The clone carrying this T cell receptor beta chain was recorded many times. Its specificity is unknown. This specimen belongs to a study of T cells after yellow fever vaccination. Study outcomes and limitations: Though it reached lower strength, the secondary response hit its peak faster, day 5 versus 15. Overall, a small share of clonotypes was seen in both CD4 and CD8 compartments.

V dropped 2 bases and J dropped 5 bases, with 4 bases sitting between them. Germline V gene lookup returns CDR1 SGHRS and CDR2 YFSETQ. The CDR3 is made up of 11 amino acids. A single record per CDR3 protein comes from TCRdb applying MiXCR to the 5' RACE reads. The sample has under 150,000 distinct CDR3 sequences, 7% to 9% seen once. This chain uses TRBV5-1 with TRBJ2-5; D gene uncertain. The TCR originated in a man aged 30-40 years who received the YFV17D yellow fever vaccine. The input for sequencing was CD4+ T cells sorted from PBMCs, taken 5 days after the yellow fever booster vaccination. CDR3 DNA sequence: TGCGCCAGCAGCTTTGATGAGACCCAGTACTTC. Amino acid sequence: CASSFDETQYF.